The clone carrying this TCR beta chain was counted ten times or more. Its matching antigen is unknown. This record comes from a study of neurological immune-mediated disorders. Study results and caveats: Expanded clones shared no identical CDR3 amino acid sequences across subjects, which suggested private TCR-beta repertoires in all groups.

The CDR3 spans 16 residues. V dropped 3 bases and J dropped 2; count of bases not matched to a gene: 6. In germline, CDR1 is SGHVS, CDR2 FQNEAQ. TCRdb independently ran MiXCR on the 5' RACE reads; one entry per CDR3 protein. The sample shows roughly 19,000 distinct CDR3 sequences, 15% of them seen only once. The receptor was derived from a female donor with HTLV-1-associated myelopathy (HAM/TSP). What was sequenced was PBMCs. This rearrangement joins TRBV7-8 to TRBJ2-3; 9 nucleotides line up with TRBD2. The CDR3 protein is CASSFGGGRDTDTQYF. CDR3 nucleotide sequence: TGTGCCAGCAGCTTTGGGGGCGGGAGGGACACAGATACGCAGTATTTT.